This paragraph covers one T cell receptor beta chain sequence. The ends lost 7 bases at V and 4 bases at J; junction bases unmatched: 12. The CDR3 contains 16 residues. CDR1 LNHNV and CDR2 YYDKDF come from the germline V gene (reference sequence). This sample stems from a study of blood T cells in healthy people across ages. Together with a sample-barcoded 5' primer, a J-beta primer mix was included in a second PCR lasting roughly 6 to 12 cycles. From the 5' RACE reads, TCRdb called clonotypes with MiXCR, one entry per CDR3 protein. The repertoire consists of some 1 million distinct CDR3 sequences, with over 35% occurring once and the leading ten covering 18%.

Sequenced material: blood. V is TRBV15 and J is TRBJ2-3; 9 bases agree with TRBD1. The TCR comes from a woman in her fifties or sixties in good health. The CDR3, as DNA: TGTGCCACCAACGATATACAGGGGGCTATTCCAGATACGCAGTATTTT. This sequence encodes CATNDIQGAIPDTQYF.